The rows below give T cell receptor beta chains drawn from one sample of a study of blood T cell repertoires in COVID-19. The table came from immunoSEQ multiplex PCR; TCRdb's copy has only in-frame clones and leaves some out. This table holds approximately 340,000 clones, around four fifths found once. Sequencing was done on a sample of peripheral blood. These receptors all come from a man aged 25 to 40 with active or convalescent COVID-19. Each CDR3 is given with its conserved first and last residue. D genes are given only for firm matches. Not all rows give a size; the values are once, few, many and, for expanded clones, a class.

CDR3nt | CDR3aa | abundance | j_gene | d_gene | v_gene
TGTGCGTCCCGGACTAGCGGGTTCTCCTACGAGCAGTACTTC | CASRTSGFSYEQYF | once | TRBJ2-7 | TRBD2 | TRBV28
TGTGCCAGCGGAAGGGGCTCTGGAAACACCATATATTTT | CASGRGSGNTIYF | . | TRBJ1-3 | . | TRBV12-3/TRBV12-4
TGTGCCAGCAGCCAGGACAGGGGATATGGCTACACCTTC | CASSQDRGYGYTF | . | TRBJ1-2 | TRBD1 | TRBV6-5
TGTGCCAGCAGCAAACCCCCCGGGAGATTGGGGAATGAGCAGTTCTTC | CASSKPPGRLGNEQFF | . | TRBJ2-1 | . | TRBV21-1
TGCGCCAGGACAGGGATATTCTTGAATGAGCAGTTCTTC | CARTGIFLNEQFF | few | TRBJ2-1 | TRBD1 | TRBV5-1
TGCGCCAGCAGCTTGGCCAACGGGGTGGCCACTGAAGCTTTCTTT | CASSLANGVATEAFF | . | TRBJ1-1 | . | TRBV5-1
TGTGCCAGCATCAGGGATGGCAATCAGCCCCAGCATTTT | CASIRDGNQPQHF | . | TRBJ1-5 | . | TRBV6-4
TGTGCCAGTAGAACGACTAGCGGGAGGGCAGAGCAGTACTTC | CASRTTSGRAEQYF | . | TRBJ2-7 | TRBD2 | TRBV19
TGTGCCAGCAGTTACGGAGGGACAGGGAACTATGGCTACACCTTC | CASSYGGTGNYGYTF | . | TRBJ1-2 | TRBD1 | TRBV6-5
TGTGCCAGCAGCCCACCGGGAGGGGGGAGCTATGGCTACACCTTC | CASSPPGGGSYGYTF | few | TRBJ1-2 | . | TRBV7-9
TGTGCCAGCTCACCACATACCCCCGGACAGGGTATTTGGGATGAGCAGTTCTTC | CASSPHTPGQGIWDEQFF | . | TRBJ2-1 | TRBD1 | TRBV18
TGTGCCACCAGCAGAGACTACTCTGGGGCCAACGTCCTGACTTTC | CATSRDYSGANVLTF | . | TRBJ2-6 | . | TRBV15
TGTGCCAGCACCAAGGGGAGGGAGGGGGTGAATGGCTACACCTTC | CASTKGREGVNGYTF | . | TRBJ1-2 | . | TRBV5-4
TGTGCCAGTCGCAGGTGGACTGAAGCTTTCTTT | CASRRWTEAFF | . | TRBJ1-1 | . | TRBV28
TGTGCCAGCAGCTTGGACAGGGAGGGCGAAAAACTGTTTTTT | CASSLDREGEKLFF | . | TRBJ1-4 | TRBD1 | TRBV7-2
TGTGCCAGCAGTTTAACCAGGGAGAACACCGGGGAGCTGTTTTTT | CASSLTRENTGELFF | . | TRBJ2-2 | . | TRBV27
TGTGCCAGCAGCCAAGATCCGGGGCAGGGGAGTAGAGCTTTCTTT | CASSQDPGQGSRAFF | . | TRBJ1-1 | . | TRBV3-1/TRBV3-2
TGTGCCAGCAGAATCAGGGCAGAGGCGGCAGGCTATGGCTACACCTTC | CASRIRAEAAGYGYTF | few | TRBJ1-2 | . | TRBV7-2
TGCGCCAGCAGCCAAGATGGTGGTGTTGATCGCGATGAGCAGTTCTTC | CASSQDGGVDRDEQFF | . | TRBJ2-1 | . | TRBV4-3
TGTGCCAGCACCAGCCAGGGGGATACGCAGTATTTT | CASTSQGDTQYF | once | TRBJ2-3 | . | TRBV6-5
TGTGCCAGCAGCCCTCGGACAGGGGATCAGCCCCAGCATTTT | CASSPRTGDQPQHF | once | TRBJ1-5 | TRBD1 | TRBV9
TGTGCCAGCAGCCCCGGGGGTCCCAATTCACCCCTCCACTTT | CASSPGGPNSPLHF | . | TRBJ1-6 | . | TRBV7-9
TGCGCCAGCAGCCAAGAACTCGCAGGGGTGGCAGGAGCTTTCTTT | CASSQELAGVAGAFF | . | TRBJ1-1 | . | TRBV4-3
TGCGCCAGCAGCTCCACCGGGGGGATTCCAGATACGCAGTATTTT | CASSSTGGIPDTQYF | . | TRBJ2-3 | TRBD2 | TRBV5-1
TGTGCCAGCAGCGTTTCTCCGGGACAGGTCATTAACTATGGCTACACCTTC | CASSVSPGQVINYGYTF | once | TRBJ1-2 | TRBD1 | TRBV9
TGTGCCAGCAGCCAACAGGGTGGCTATGGCTACACCTTC | CASSQQGGYGYTF | . | TRBJ1-2 | . | TRBV7-9
TGTGCCAGCAGCTCGAGGGACAGTAGCAATGAGCAGTTCTTC | CASSSRDSSNEQFF | . | TRBJ2-1 | TRBD1 | TRBV9
TGTGCCAGTAGAGGGCCAGGGGCACCTAATTCACCCCTCCACTTT | CASRGPGAPNSPLHF | . | TRBJ1-6 | . | TRBV19
TGTGCCAGGAGACTAGCGGTATACAATGAGCAGTTCTTC | CARRLAVYNEQFF | few | TRBJ2-1 | TRBD2 | TRBV28
TGTGCCAGCAGCGTAGGGTATAGCGGGGGGGCAAGAGATACGCAGTATTTT | CASSVGYSGGARDTQYF | . | TRBJ2-3 | TRBD2 | TRBV9
TGCGCCAGCAGCTTGTTTAGCGGGAACTACGAGCAGTACTTC | CASSLFSGNYEQYF | few | TRBJ2-7 | TRBD2 | TRBV5-1
TGTGCCAGCAGCTTAGACCCCCGGCGGAGCACAGATACGCAGTATTTT | CASSLDPRRSTDTQYF | . | TRBJ2-3 | . | TRBV11-3
TGTGCCTGGAGTCATCGAGGTGTCCAGTACTTC | CAWSHRGVQYF | . | TRBJ2-5 | . | TRBV30
TGTGCCAGCAGCCCAGACAGGGACACTGAAGCTTTCTTT | CASSPDRDTEAFF | few | TRBJ1-1 | . | TRBV21-1
TGTGCCAGCAGTTATCCGAGCTCCTACAATGAGCAGTTCTTC | CASSYPSSYNEQFF | many | TRBJ2-1 | . | TRBV6-6
TGTGCCAGCAGCTTGGGAGGGCCGTCCTACGAGCAGTACTTC | CASSLGGPSYEQYF | . | TRBJ2-7 | . | TRBV5-4
TGCGCCAGCAGCTTGGTCGGGGGCTCTGGAAACACCATATATTTT | CASSLVGGSGNTIYF | . | TRBJ1-3 | . | TRBV5-1
TGCAGCGTTGAAGTTGGCGGAACCTCTGGAAACACCATATATTTT | CSVEVGGTSGNTIYF | . | TRBJ1-3 | . | TRBV29-1
TGTGCCAGCAGGAGGACTGAAGCTTTCTTT | CASRRTEAFF | . | TRBJ1-1 | . | TRBV2
TGTGCCAGCAGCACGGACAGGGCGGCTGAAGCTTTCTTT | CASSTDRAAEAFF | . | TRBJ1-1 | TRBD1 | TRBV7-8
TGTGCCACCAGCAGAGGGACTAGCGGGGGGGCAGATACGCAGTATTTT | CATSRGTSGGADTQYF | once | TRBJ2-3 | TRBD2 | TRBV15
TGCAGTGCTAGTCGAGGCGCGGAGACCCAGTACTTC | CSASRGAETQYF | . | TRBJ2-5 | . | TRBV20-1
TGTGCCATCAGTGGGACCGGGACATTGTTCTCTGGGGCCAACGTCCTGACTTTC | CAISGTGTLFSGANVLTF | . | TRBJ2-6 | . | TRBV10-3
TGTGCCAGCAACCCGACAGGGGCGAGCACAGATACGCAGTATTTT | CASNPTGASTDTQYF | . | TRBJ2-3 | TRBD1 | TRBV9
TGCGCCAGCAGCCACCTAGACGGAAGCTCCTACAATGAGCAGTTCTTC | CASSHLDGSSYNEQFF | . | TRBJ2-1 | . | TRBV4-1
TGCGCCAGCAGCCAAGTTGGGACAGCGAATCAGCCCCAGCATTTT | CASSQVGTANQPQHF | . | TRBJ1-5 | TRBD1 | TRBV4-1
TGTGCCAGCAGTGACCCCCTCCTAGGTATATATTTT | CASSDPLLGIYF | . | TRBJ1-3 | . | TRBV28
TGTGCCAGCAGCTTAGGGACAGGACTCTCATCGCCCCAGCATTTT | CASSLGTGLSSPQHF | . | TRBJ1-5 | TRBD1 | TRBV11-2
TGTGCCAGCAGGGGACTAGCGGGGGGTTACGAGCAGTACTTC | CASRGLAGGYEQYF | once | TRBJ2-7 | TRBD2 | TRBV6-5
TGTGCCAGCAGCCAACAGGCAGCTAATGAGCAGTTCTTC | CASSQQAANEQFF | few | TRBJ2-1 | . | TRBV14
TGTGCCAGCAGCGTTATGGGGCGGGAGCAGTACTTC | CASSVMGREQYF | . | TRBJ2-7 | . | TRBV28
TGTGCCAGCAGACCAGGGTTAGCACCCACAGATACGCAGTATTTT | CASRPGLAPTDTQYF | . | TRBJ2-3 | . | TRBV6-6
TGCGCCAGCAGCCAAGAAGAACGGAGGACTGAAGCTTTCTTT | CASSQEERRTEAFF | . | TRBJ1-1 | . | TRBV4-3